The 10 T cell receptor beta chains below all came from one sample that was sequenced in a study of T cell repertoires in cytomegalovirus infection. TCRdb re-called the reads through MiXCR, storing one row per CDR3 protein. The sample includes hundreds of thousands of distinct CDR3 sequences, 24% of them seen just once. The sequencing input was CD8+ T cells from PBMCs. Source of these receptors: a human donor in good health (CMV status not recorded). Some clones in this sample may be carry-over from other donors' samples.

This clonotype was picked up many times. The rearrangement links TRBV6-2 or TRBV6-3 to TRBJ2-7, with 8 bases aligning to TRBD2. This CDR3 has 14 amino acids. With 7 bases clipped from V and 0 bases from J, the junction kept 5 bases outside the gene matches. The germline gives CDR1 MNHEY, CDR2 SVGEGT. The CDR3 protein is CASTTSEDSYEQYF. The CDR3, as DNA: TGTGCCAGCACGACTAGCGAGGACTCCTACGAGCAGTACTTC.

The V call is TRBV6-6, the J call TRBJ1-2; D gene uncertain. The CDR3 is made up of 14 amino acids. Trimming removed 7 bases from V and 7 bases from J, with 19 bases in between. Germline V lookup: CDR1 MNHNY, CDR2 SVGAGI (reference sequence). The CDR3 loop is CASKGPPELGGYTF. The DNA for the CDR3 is TGTGCCAGCAAAGGACCCCCTGAACTAGGTGGCTACACCTTC.

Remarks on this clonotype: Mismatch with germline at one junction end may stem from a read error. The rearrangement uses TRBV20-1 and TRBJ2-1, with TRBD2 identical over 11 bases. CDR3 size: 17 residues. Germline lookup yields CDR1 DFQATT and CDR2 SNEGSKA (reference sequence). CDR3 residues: CSVRDFVAGGPNNEQFF. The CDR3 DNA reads TGCAGTGTTAGAGATTTTGTAGCGGGGGGGCCAAACAATGAGCAGTTCTTC.

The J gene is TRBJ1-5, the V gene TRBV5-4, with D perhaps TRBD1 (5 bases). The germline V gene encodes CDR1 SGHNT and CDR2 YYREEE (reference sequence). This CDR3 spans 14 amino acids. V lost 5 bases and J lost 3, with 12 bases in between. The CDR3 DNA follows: TGTGCCAGCAGTCGGGACTCCCTCAATCAGCCCCAGCATTTT. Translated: CASSRDSLNQPQHF.

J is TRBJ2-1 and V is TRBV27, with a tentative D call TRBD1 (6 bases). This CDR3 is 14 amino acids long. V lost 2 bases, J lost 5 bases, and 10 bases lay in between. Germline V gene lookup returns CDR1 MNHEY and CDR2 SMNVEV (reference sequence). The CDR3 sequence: CASSLPGQNNEQFF. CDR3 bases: TGTGCCAGCAGTTTACCAGGACAGAACAATGAGCAGTTCTTC.

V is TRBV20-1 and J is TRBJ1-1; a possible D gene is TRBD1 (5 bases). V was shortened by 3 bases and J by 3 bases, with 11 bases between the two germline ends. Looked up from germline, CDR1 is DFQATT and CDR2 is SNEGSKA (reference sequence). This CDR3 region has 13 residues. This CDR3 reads CSASGVGHTEAFF. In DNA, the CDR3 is TGCAGTGCTAGCGGGGTGGGGCACACTGAAGCTTTCTTT.

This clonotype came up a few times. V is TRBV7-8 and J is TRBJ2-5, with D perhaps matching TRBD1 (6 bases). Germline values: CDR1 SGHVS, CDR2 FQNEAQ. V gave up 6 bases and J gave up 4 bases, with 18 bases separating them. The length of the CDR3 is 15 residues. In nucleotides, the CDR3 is TGTGCCAGCAGGGAACAGGGTTTGCAGGGAGAGACCCAGTACTTC. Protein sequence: CASREQGLQGETQYF.

The CDR3 reads CASSQTSVPDTQYF. CDR3 bases: TGTGCCAGCAGTCAGACTAGCGTCCCAGATACGCAGTATTTT. The genes are TRBV6-6 and TRBJ2-3; 8 bases map to TRBD2. Germline V gene lookup returns CDR1 MNHNY and CDR2 SVGAGI (reference sequence). Trimming at V came to 5 bases and at J to 4 bases, leaving 5 bases not matched to a gene. The CDR3 contains 14 residues.

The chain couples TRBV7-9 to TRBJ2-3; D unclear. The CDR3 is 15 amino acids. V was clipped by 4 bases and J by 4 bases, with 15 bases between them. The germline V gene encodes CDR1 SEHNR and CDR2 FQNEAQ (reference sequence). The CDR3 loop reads CASSWTQEGSDTQYF. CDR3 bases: TGTGCCAGCAGCTGGACCCAGGAAGGTTCAGATACGCAGTATTTT.

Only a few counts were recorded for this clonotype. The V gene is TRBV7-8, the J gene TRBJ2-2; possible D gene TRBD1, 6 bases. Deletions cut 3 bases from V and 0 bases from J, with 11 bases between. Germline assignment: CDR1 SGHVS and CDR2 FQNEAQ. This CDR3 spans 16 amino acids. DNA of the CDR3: TGTGCCAGCAGCTTGTTCGGACAGACGAACACCGGGGAGCTGTTTTTT. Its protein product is CASSLFGQTNTGELFF.